This entry is about one T cell receptor (beta chain). Antigen: not known. The data were taken from a study of CXCR3-negative and CXCR3-positive naive CD8 T cells. General study findings and limits: Hydrophobicity of TRB CDR3s was greater in CXCR3-positive naive cells than in CXCR3-negative naive cells. TCR strength was inferred from TRB CDR3 properties, while surface CD5 was comparable between naive subsets.

cDNA libraries for TRB were generated by 5' RACE incorporating UMI labels. TCRdb reanalyzed the 5' RACE reads and collapses them to one entry per CDR3 protein, without DNA. This sample's table reports about 98,000 distinct CDR3 sequences. The CDR3 runs 14 residues. Looked up from germline, CDR1 is SGHRS and CDR2 is YFSETQ. 250,000 to 350,000 cells per CD8+ T cell subset were flow-sorted in triplicate. CD45RO-CCR7+CD27+CD95- marked naive CD8+ T cells. This TCR was recovered from a human donor in good health. Some clones in this sample may be carry-over from other donors' samples. The sample was naive CXCR3+ CD8+ T cells from blood. Subset of the sample: CD45RO-CCR7+CD27+CD95- naive CD8+ T cells expressing CXCR3 (TNR3+). V and J are TRBV5-1 and TRBJ1-5; as DNA is missing, the TRBD1 call by TCRdb cannot be tested. CDR3 protein: CASSTGQLNQPQHF. Filled out from reference TRBV5-1 and TRBJ1-5, the complete variable domain reads KAGVTQTPRYLIKTRGQQVTLSCSPISGHRSVSWYQQTPGQGLQFLFEYFSETQRNKGNFPGRFSGRQFSNSRSEMNVSTLELGDSALYLCASSTGQLNQPQHFGDGTRLSIL.